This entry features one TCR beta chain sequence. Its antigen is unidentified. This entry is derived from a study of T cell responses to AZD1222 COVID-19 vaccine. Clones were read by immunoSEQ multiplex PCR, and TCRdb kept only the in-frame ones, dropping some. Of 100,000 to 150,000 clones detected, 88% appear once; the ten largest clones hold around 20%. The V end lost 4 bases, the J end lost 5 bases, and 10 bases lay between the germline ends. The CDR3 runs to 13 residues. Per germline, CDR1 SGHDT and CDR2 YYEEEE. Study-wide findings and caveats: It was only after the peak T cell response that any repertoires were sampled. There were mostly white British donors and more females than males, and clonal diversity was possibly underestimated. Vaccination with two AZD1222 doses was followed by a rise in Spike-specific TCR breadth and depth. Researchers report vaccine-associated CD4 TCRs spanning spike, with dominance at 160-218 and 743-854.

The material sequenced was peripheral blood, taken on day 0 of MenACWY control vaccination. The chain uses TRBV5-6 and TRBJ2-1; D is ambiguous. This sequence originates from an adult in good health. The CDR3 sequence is CASSPLGHNEQFF. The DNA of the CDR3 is TGTGCCAGCAGCCCCCTGGGTCACAATGAGCAGTTCTTC.